What follows is one T cell receptor (beta chain) and its context. Amplification of TCR beta CDR3 regions used RNA as the template. First-round RT-PCR of the TCR CDR3 relied on the HTBI primer set. TCRdb re-derived calls from the multiplex PCR reads in MiXCR, one entry per CDR3 protein. The sample includes about 300,000 distinct CDR3 sequences, less than 20% of them seen just once. These data originate in a study of T cells in Graves' hyperthyroidism and ophthalmopathy. This CDR3 contains 12 residues. The V and J ends lost 0 bases and 9 bases respectively, with 7 bases between them. The germline V gene has CDR1 SGDLS and CDR2 YYNGEE.

Sequenced sample: blood. The origin of this receptor is a man aged 45-65 years with Graves' ophthalmopathy. The V and J genes are TRBV9 and TRBJ2-1, with unresolved D. The DNA of the CDR3 is TGTGCCAGCAGCGTAGGGTCGGGTGAGCAGTTCTTC. As protein: CASSVGSGEQFF. Complete variable domain (other parts from reference TRBV9 and TRBJ2-1): DSGVTQTPKHLITATGQRVTLRCSPRSGDLSVYWYQQSLDQGLQFLIQYYNGEERAKGNILERFSAQQFPDLHSELNLSSLELGDSALYFCASSVGSGEQFFGPGTRLTVL.